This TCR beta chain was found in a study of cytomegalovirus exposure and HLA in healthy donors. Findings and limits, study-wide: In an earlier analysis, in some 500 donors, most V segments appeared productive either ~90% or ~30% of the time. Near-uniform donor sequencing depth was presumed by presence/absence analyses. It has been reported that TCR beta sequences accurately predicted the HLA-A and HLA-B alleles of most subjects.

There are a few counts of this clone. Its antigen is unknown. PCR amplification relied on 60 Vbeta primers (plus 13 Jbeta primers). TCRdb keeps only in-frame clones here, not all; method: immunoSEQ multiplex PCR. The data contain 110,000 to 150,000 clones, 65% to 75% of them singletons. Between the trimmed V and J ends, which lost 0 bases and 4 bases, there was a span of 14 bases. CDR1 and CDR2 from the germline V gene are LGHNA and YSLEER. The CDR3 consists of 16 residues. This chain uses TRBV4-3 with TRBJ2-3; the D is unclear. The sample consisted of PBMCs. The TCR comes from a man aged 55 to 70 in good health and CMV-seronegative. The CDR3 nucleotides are TGCGCCAGCAGCCAAGATCCGAAAAGACGGGCAGATACGCAGTATTTT. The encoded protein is CASSQDPKRRADTQYF.